These 2 T cell receptor beta chains were sequenced from one sample in a study of blood T cell repertoires in COVID-19. Libraries were prepared by immunoSEQ multiplex PCR; TCRdb keeps only in-frame clonotypes and omits some of them. This table has fewer than 250,000 clones, 65% to 90% appearing once. The sequenced material came from peripheral blood. The receptors stem from a man in his fifties with acute or convalescent COVID-19.

This chain joins TRBV2 and TRBJ1-4; D not certain. V was cut by 4 bases and J by 3 bases, with 12 bases left in between. Germline V lookup: CDR1 SNHLY, CDR2 FYNNEI. The CDR3 is made up of 15 amino acids. CDR3 protein: CASSAVGLANEKLFF. DNA of the CDR3: TGTGCCAGCAGTGCTGTCGGGTTGGCTAATGAAAAACTGTTTTTT.

This sequence joins TRBV27 and TRBJ1-6; TRBD1 is a possible D gene (6 bases). CDR3 size: 18 residues. Looked up from germline, CDR1 is MNHEY and CDR2 is SMNVEV (reference sequence). V lost 1 base to trimming and J lost 5 bases, with 18 bases between them. This chain's CDR3 is CASSLYGQSGRNNSPLHF. The CDR3 bases are TGTGCCAGCAGTTTATACGGACAGTCAGGCCGAAATAATTCACCCCTCCACTTT.